A selection of T cell receptor beta chains follows, all from one sample in a study of cytomegalovirus exposure and HLA in healthy donors. Measured with immunoSEQ multiplex PCR; TCRdb has only the in-frame clones, and not every one. Of about 170,000 clones detected, about 82% appear once; the ten largest clones hold nearly 2.5%. The sequenced sample consisted of PBMCs. The origin of the receptors is a male donor in good health and CMV-seronegative. CDR3s include the opening cysteine and the closing phenylalanine or tryptophan. Fields, in order: V gene, D gene, CDR3 protein. A D gene is named only where the DNA matches it firmly.

>TRBV11-2|TRBD1
CASSPTGVMNTEAFF
>TRBV7-3|TRBD1
CATQVTGGGTGELFF
>TRBV7-9|TRBD1
CASSLPSGTGLRPSEKLFF
>TRBV6-5|.
CASRQGAGEQYF
>TRBV30|.
CAWNRANTGELFF
>TRBV19|TRBD1
CASSTGTEGEKLFF
>TRBV6-6|.
CASSYSGDNNQPQHF
>TRBV6-1|.
CASSQGVNQPQHF
>TRBV4-3|TRBD2
CASKGAAGGGTGELFF
>TRBV29-1|TRBD1
CSAKGTGGLTDTQYF
>TRBV5-1|TRBD2
CASSPTSGGAYEQYF
>TRBV4-2|TRBD2
CASSHSLGLAGMRTGELFF
>TRBV11-2|TRBD1
CASSLDLAGGPEAFF
>TRBV6-5|TRBD1
CASSLRGLGTEAFF
>TRBV19|TRBD2
CASSIASGSADTQYF
>TRBV7-3|.
CASSLSGGMNTEAFF
>TRBV21-1|.
CASSKVSGTSGIYEQYF
>TRBV7-2|.
CASSLAQGTSSGNTIYF
>TRBV2|TRBD1
CASSAGTGGNYGYTF
>TRBV7-2|TRBD1
CASSLHGQGNTGELFF
>TRBV4-3|.
CASSQGLSGTRYGYTF
>TRBV5-1|TRBD2
CASSSLAEFTDTQYF
>TRBV5-4|.
CASSFQGSGNTIYF
>TRBV6-1|.
CASSEVSGRSTDTQYF
>TRBV2|.
CASSGYEQYF
>TRBV4-3|TRBD1
CASSQEPGQGKNIQYF
>TRBV7-3|TRBD1
CASSSDRVGTGELFF
>TRBV29-1|TRBD2
CSVEDRLAGGPRAYNEQFF
>TRBV6-1|.
CASSEDGDPRGETQYF
>TRBV5-1|TRBD2
CASSAGGRTSGGLVQYF
>TRBV7-2|TRBD1
CASSFSGTGVGNTEAFF
>TRBV7-2|.
CASSLAGVTEQFF
>TRBV28|TRBD1
CASSGTAYEQYF
>TRBV30|TRBD2
CAWSSLAGGNTEELFF
>TRBV2|TRBD1
CASSYVPDRAHEQYF
>TRBV6-5|TRBD1
CASSSGTGSYEQYF
>TRBV6-5|TRBD1
CASSRQGVTDTQYF
>TRBV13|.
CASKLQGLANIQYF
>TRBV19|.
CASSIGTGGLQQFGYTF
>TRBV5-6|TRBD2
CASSLGGRTSGNTGELFF
>TRBV7-2|TRBD1
CASSWGTGLYGYTF
>TRBV19|TRBD1
CASRDRGLSNQPQHF
>TRBV6-1|.
CASSAQGSTLTTNEKLFF
>TRBV29-1|.
CSVEGGTGELFF
>TRBV15|TRBD1
CATSRDRQDTQYF
>TRBV18|TRBD1
CASSLGVQGQPQHF
>TRBV15|TRBD2
CATSSPRLADNYNEQFF
>TRBV28|.
CASIDTRVGETQYF
>TRBV18|.
CASSPGRRPVSYEQYF
>TRBV19|.
CASSYRAGDTQYF
>TRBV6-1|.
CASGGTPNQPQHF
>TRBV27|TRBD1
CASSRQGPTSYEQYF
>TRBV7-6|TRBD2
CASSLVGTSGSVTGELFF
>TRBV4-1|.
CASSQLRNEKLFF
>TRBV16|.
CASSQSSDQETQYF
>TRBV5-1|.
CASSLDSGYGYPF
>TRBV10-3|.
CAISEASYGYTF